The rows below give T cell receptor beta chains drawn from one sample of a study of blood T cells in healthy people across ages. TCRdb analysed the 5' RACE reads with MiXCR anew, one entry per CDR3 protein. Of 700,000 to 850,000 distinct CDR3 sequences in the sample, around half were seen once. Specimen: blood. Receptor source: a man older than 75 in good health. CDR3s include the opening cysteine and the closing phenylalanine or tryptophan. D genes are given only for firm matches. Clone size, where shown, is once, few, many, or a class for clones that have expanded.

TRBV20-1	TRBJ2-1	13	NA	NA	TGCAGTGCCCCAGGTGAGGCTAGCAATGAGCAGTTCTTC	CSAPGEASNEQFF
TRBV27	TRBJ2-3	13	NA	NA	TGTGCCAGCAGTGCGAGGCCTTCAGATACGCAGTATTTT	CASSARPSDTQYF
TRBV6-5	TRBJ2-6	16	NA	NA	TGTGCCAGCAGTTACTCAAGGGACTCTGGGGCCAACGTCCTGACTTTC	CASSYSRDSGANVLTF
TRBV7-2	TRBJ1-2	13	NA	NA	TGTGCCAGCAGCCTAGACTGGCGCTATGGCTACACCTTC	CASSLDWRYGYTF
TRBV6-6	TRBJ2-7	16	NA	TRBD2	TGTGCCAGCAGTTACCGGCTAGCGGGAGGCGGGTCCGAGCAGTACTTC	CASSYRLAGGGSEQYF
TRBV4-1	TRBJ2-5	14	NA	TRBD2	TGCGCCAGCAGCCGAAAACTAGCGGAAGAGACCCAGTACTTC	CASSRKLAEETQYF
TRBV5-1	TRBJ2-5	15	once	NA	TGCGCCAGCAGCTTGGTGGACCCTGTTTACAATGAGCAGTACTTC	CASSLVDPVYNEQYF
TRBV21-1	TRBJ2-5	16	few	NA	TGTGCCAGCATCACTGGAGAGAAGGGAGTTGGGGAGACCCAGTACTTC	CASITGEKGVGETQYF
TRBV4-2	TRBJ2-1	19	NA	TRBD2	TGTGCCAGCAGCCAAGACTCTAGCGGGAGGGCCGATTCTTACAATGAGCAGTTCTTC	CASSQDSSGRADSYNEQFF
TRBV20-1	TRBJ2-7	14	NA	TRBD1	TGCAGTGCCCGAGCACCCGGGACAGGGAACGAGCAGTACTTC	CSARAPGTGNEQYF
TRBV6-6	TRBJ2-5	15	NA	NA	TGTGCCAGCAGGTCCCCGGCCGACATTCCGGGGACCCAGTACTTC	CASRSPADIPGTQYF
TRBV6-6	TRBJ2-5	14	NA	TRBD1	TGTGCCAGCAGAGATGGGACAGTGACGGCTGAGCAGTACTTC	CASRDGTVTAEQYF
TRBV6-2/TRBV6-3	TRBJ2-7	11	NA	NA	TGTGCCAGCAGACAGGGCCACGAGCAGTACTTC	CASRQGHEQYF
TRBV6-1	TRBJ2-7	15	NA	NA	TGTGCCAGCAGTGAAAAAGGGGGTCCGTTTTTTGAGCAGTACTTC	CASSEKGGPFFEQYF
TRBV12-3/TRBV12-4	TRBJ1-2	14	few	NA	TGTGCCAGCAGTCTCCGACGGGGCGGTTATGGCTACACCTTC	CASSLRRGGYGYTF
TRBV12-3/TRBV12-4	TRBJ2-7	13	NA	TRBD2	TGTGCCAGCGGTCGACTAGCGGGAGACGAGCAGTACTTC	CASGRLAGDEQYF
TRBV28	TRBJ2-5	13	NA	NA	TGTGCCAGTTGTGGGGGGGGCGCCGAGACCCAGTACTTC	CASCGGGAETQYF
TRBV27	TRBJ2-5	14	NA	TRBD2	TGTGCCAGCAGTAGCGGGAGTTTAAGCAATGAGCAGTACTTC	CASSSGSLSNEQYF
TRBV3-1	TRBJ2-1	16	NA	TRBD2	TGTGCCAGCAGCCAAGACGGCCTAGCGGAATACAATGAGCAGTTCTTC	CASSQDGLAEYNEQFF
TRBV25-1	TRBJ1-6	17	NA	NA	TGTGCCAGCAGTGAATCCCCCCATTCAGGGGAAGGTTCACCCCTCCACTTT	CASSESPHSGEGSPLHF
TRBV5-1	TRBJ2-5	16	NA	TRBD1	TGCGCCAGCAGCTCTGGGACAGGAGGGGGCGTAGAGACCCAGTACTTC	CASSSGTGGGVETQYF